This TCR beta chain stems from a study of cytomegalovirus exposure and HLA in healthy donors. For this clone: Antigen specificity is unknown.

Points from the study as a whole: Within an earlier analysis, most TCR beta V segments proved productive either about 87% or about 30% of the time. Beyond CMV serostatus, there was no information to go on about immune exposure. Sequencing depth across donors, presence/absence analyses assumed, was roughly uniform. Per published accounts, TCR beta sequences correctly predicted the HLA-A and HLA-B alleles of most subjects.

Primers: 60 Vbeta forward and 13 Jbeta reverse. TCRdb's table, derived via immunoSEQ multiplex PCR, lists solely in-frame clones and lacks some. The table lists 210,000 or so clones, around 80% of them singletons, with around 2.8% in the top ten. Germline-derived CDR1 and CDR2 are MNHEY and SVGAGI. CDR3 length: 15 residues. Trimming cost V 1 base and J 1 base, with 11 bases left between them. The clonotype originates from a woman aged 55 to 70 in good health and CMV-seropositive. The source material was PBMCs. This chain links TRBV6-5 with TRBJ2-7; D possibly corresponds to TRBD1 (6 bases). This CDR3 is CASSYLQGGSYEQYF. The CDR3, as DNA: TGTGCCAGCAGTTACTTACAGGGTGGGTCCTACGAGCAGTACTTC.